This T cell receptor (beta chain) originates from a study of human T cells and chemical hapten exposure. In the study overall: An area of 2 cm by roughly 2.2 cm on upper inner arm skin received 2% DPC for sensitization. How much TCR each sample yielded varied, mostly because pooled library volumes differed slightly. Study-wide results and caveats: DPC sensitization left the count of TCRs above 1 in 1000 unchanged. With patch test score, the counts of PT1 expanded TCRs showed a positive correlation.

This clonotype was observed a few times. Its antigen is not identified. TCRdb re-derived calls from the RACE reads in MiXCR, one entry per CDR3 protein. Here the sample spans about 90,000 distinct CDR3 sequences, approximately 10% being singletons. Stated time point: patch test 3, about 24 weeks after DPC sensitization. Treatment of the sample: therapeutic diphenylcyclopropenone sensitization with weekly scalp DPC. CDR1 is SNHLY and CDR2 is FYNNEI in the germline V gene. CDR3 size: 15 residues. Trimming at V came to 4 bases and at J to 3 bases, leaving 7 bases not matched to a gene. The TCR sequence derives from a young woman with alopecia areata. Some clones in this sample may be carry-over from other donors' samples. The genes are TRBV2 and TRBJ2-3; 7 positions match TRBD1. This specimen consisted of whole blood, obtained in connection with sensitization to the hapten diphenylcyclopropenone (DPC). The CDR3 here is CASSGEGGRTDTQYF. CDR3 bases: TGTGCCAGCAGTGGGGAAGGGGGCCGAACAGATACGCAGTATTTT.